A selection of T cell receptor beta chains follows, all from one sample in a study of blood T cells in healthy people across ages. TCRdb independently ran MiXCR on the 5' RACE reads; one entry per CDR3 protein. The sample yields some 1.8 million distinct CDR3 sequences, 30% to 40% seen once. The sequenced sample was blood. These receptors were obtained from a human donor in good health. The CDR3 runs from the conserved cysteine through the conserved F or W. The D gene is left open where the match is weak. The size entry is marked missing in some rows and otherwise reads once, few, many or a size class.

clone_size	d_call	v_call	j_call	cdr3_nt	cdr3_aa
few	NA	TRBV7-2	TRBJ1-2	TGTGCCAGCAGCTTACCCAGTGTCGGGAATAACTATGGCTACACCTTC	CASSLPSVGNNYGYTF
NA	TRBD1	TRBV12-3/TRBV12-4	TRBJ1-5	TGTGCCAGCACCCCCAGCTGGACAGGGGTTGGTCAGCCCCAGCATTTT	CASTPSWTGVGQPQHF
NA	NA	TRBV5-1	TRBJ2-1	TGCGCCAGCAGCTTGGAAGTGGCTAACAATGAGCAGTTCTTC	CASSLEVANNEQFF
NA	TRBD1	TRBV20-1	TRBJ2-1	TGCAGTGCTATCGGACAGGGAGGATACAATGAGCAGTTCTTC	CSAIGQGGYNEQFF
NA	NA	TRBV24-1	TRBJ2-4	TGTGCCGCCTCGAGAGGGACGGACATTCAGTACTTC	CAASRGTDIQYF
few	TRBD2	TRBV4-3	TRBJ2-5	TGCGCCAGCAGCCAAGAGACTAGCCGGGGGACCCAGTACTTC	CASSQETSRGTQYF
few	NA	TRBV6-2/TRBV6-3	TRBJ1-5	TGTGCCAGCAGTTACGCCCGAAATCAGCCCCAGCATTTT	CASSYARNQPQHF
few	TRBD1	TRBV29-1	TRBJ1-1	TGCAGCGTTAGGACAGGGGGCTGGGCTGAAGCTTTCTTT	CSVRTGGWAEAFF
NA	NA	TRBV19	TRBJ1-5	TGTGCCAGTAGTATTCCCTCAGGCGCCAATCAGCCCCAGCATTTT	CASSIPSGANQPQHF
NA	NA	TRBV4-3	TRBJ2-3	TGCGCCAGCAGCCAAGATCTGGCAGGGGATGGAGATACGCAGTATTTT	CASSQDLAGDGDTQYF
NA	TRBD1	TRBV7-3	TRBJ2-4	TGTGCCAGCAGCGACGGACAGGGGGCTTGGGAGCAGTACTTC	CASSDGQGAWEQYF
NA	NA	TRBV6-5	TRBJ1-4	TGTGCCAGCAGTTACTCGATTATAGGGATCGGGGCTGAAAAACTGTTTTTT	CASSYSIIGIGAEKLFF
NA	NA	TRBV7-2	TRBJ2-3	TGTGCCAGCAGCTTAAGAGGAAGGGGGAGTAGCACAGATACGCAGTATTTT	CASSLRGRGSSTDTQYF
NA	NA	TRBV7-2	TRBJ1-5	TGTGCCAGCAGCTTAGCTTTAGGCAGGACGGAGCCCCAGCATTTT	CASSLALGRTEPQHF
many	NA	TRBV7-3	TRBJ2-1	TGTGCCAGCAGCCAAGGGCTGGCAGGGCCAGTTCAGTTCTTC	CASSQGLAGPVQFF
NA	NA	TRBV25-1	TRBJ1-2	TGTGCCAGCAGTGCCTTCCAGGGCTCCTTGGGTGGCTACACCTTC	CASSAFQGSLGGYTF
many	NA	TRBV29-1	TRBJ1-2	TGCAGCGTTGCCCAGCGAGCTAACTATGGCTACACCTTC	CSVAQRANYGYTF
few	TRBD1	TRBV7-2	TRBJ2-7	TGTGCCAGCAGCTTAATCAGGGGGAACGAGCAGTACTTC	CASSLIRGNEQYF
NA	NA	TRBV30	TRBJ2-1	TGTGCCTGGAGTGTAGGGGCCCTTGAGCAGTTCTTC	CAWSVGALEQFF
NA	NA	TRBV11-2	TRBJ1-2	TGTGCCAGCAGCTTAGATCAAGTCGTCTATGGCTACACCTTC	CASSLDQVVYGYTF
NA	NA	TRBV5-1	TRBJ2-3	TGCGCCAGCAGCTTATCGCCCGCCGGCCGAGGGCGAACAGATACGCAGTATTTT	CASSLSPAGRGRTDTQYF
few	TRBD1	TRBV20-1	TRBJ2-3	TGCAGTGCTTGGTCCCGGACAGGGTTTGATACGCAGTATTTT	CSAWSRTGFDTQYF
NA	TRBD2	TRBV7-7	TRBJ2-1	TGTGCTAGCAGCTTAGCCCCCTGGCGGGGGGACAATGAGCAGTTCTTC	CASSLAPWRGDNEQFF
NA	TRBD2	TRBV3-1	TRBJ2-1	TGTGCCAGTACCCTCGGGACTAGCGGGGGTTACAATGAGCAGTTCTTC	CASTLGTSGGYNEQFF
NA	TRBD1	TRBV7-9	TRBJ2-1	TGTGCCAGCAGCTCTTGGGGGACAGGCTCCTACGAGCAGTTCTTC	CASSSWGTGSYEQFF
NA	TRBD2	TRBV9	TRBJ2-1	TGTGCCAGCAGCCCTTATCTAGCGGGGTTGGATGAGCAGTTCTTC	CASSPYLAGLDEQFF
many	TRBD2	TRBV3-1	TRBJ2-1	TGTGCCAGCAGTCTAGCGGGGGGCCTCAACAATGAGCAGTTCTTC	CASSLAGGLNNEQFF
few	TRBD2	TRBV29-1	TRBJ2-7	TGCAGCGTGGGGGGGTGGATTGGTGGCCGAGGGATCTCCTGCGAGCAGTACTTC	CSVGGWIGGRGISCEQYF
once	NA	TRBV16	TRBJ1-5	TGTGCCAGCAGCCAATCTTACGCCTATAGCAATCAGCCCCAGCATTTT	CASSQSYAYSNQPQHF
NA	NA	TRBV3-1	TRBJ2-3	TGTGCCAGCAGCCAAGTTGAGATGCCCAAAGCAGATACGCAGTATTTT	CASSQVEMPKADTQYF
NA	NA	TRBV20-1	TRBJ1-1	TGCAGTGTTTCGGGACGGAACACTGAAGCTTTCTTT	CSVSGRNTEAFF
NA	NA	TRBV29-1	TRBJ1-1	TGCAGCGTTAGGACAGAACTCATGAACACTGAAGCTTTCTTT	CSVRTELMNTEAFF
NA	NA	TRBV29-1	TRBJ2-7	TGCAGCGTTGAAGATGACGTGGGGGTCTACGAGCAGTACTTC	CSVEDDVGVYEQYF
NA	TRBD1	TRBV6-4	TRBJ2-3	TGTGCCAGCAGTGACCCCTCCGGGACAGGCACAGATACGCAGTATTTT	CASSDPSGTGTDTQYF
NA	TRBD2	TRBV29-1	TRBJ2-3	TGCAGCGTTGGGCGGACTAGCGGGGGGGCCACAGATACGCAGTATTTT	CSVGRTSGGATDTQYF
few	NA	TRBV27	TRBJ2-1	TGTGCCAGCAGTTACTTCCCCGCGTGGAGCTCCTACAATGAGCAGTTCTTC	CASSYFPAWSSYNEQFF
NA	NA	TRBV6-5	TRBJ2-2	TGTGCCAGCAGTTACGGTGGGGTGTCCGGGGAGCTGTTTTTT	CASSYGGVSGELFF
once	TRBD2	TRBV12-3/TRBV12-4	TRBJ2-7	TGTGCCAGCAGTAAGGGACTAGCGGGGGCCTACGAGCAGTACTTC	CASSKGLAGAYEQYF
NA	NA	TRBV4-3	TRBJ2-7	TGCGCCAGCAGCCAAGAGTACAGGGTTACCTACGAGCAGTACTTC	CASSQEYRVTYEQYF
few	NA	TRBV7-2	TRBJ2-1	TGTGCCAGCAGCTTATTTCCGGGTACATCCTACAATGAGCAGTTCTTC	CASSLFPGTSYNEQFF
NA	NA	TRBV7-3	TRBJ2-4	TGTGCCAGCAGCTTTGGGGGAGAAGACATTCAGTACTTC	CASSFGGEDIQYF
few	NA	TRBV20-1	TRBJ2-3	TGCAGTGCACCACTAGCGCAAGGGGGAGATACGCAGTATTTT	CSAPLAQGGDTQYF
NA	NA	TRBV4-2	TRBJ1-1	TGTGCCAGCAGACAAGGTATAGGGCTTGAAGCTTTCTTT	CASRQGIGLEAFF
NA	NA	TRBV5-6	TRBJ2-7	TGTGCCAGCAGCTTTTCGAGACAGACCTACGAGCAGTACTTC	CASSFSRQTYEQYF
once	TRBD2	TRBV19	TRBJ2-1	TGTGCCAGTAGCAGGTTAGCGGGGGGGACGGATGAGCAGTTCTTC	CASSRLAGGTDEQFF
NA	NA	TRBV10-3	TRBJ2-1	TGTGCCATCAGTGAAAGGCTAGCATACAGTGAGCAGTTCTTC	CAISERLAYSEQFF
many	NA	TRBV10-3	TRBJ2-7	TGTGCCATCAGCCCCGACCTCATGAAATCTTACGAGCAGTACTTC	CAISPDLMKSYEQYF
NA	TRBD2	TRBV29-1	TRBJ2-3	TGCAGCTCGAAGGGGAGGGTCACAGATACGCAGTATTTT	CSSKGRVTDTQYF
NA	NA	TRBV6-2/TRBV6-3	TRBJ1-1	TGTGCCAGCAGTTACTCCGGGAGGGACTACACCGAAGCTTTCTTT	CASSYSGRDYTEAFF
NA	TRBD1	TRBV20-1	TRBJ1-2	TGCAGTGCTTCCTTACAGGGGGAAAGCGGCGGCTACACCTTC	CSASLQGESGGYTF
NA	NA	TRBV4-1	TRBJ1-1	TGCGCCAGCAGCCAAGGCAGCGACTATACTGAAGCTTTCTTT	CASSQGSDYTEAFF
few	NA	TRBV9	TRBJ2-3	TGTGCCAGCAGGGAGTTGGGCACAGATACGCAGTATTTT	CASRELGTDTQYF
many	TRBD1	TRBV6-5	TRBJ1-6	TGTGCCAGCAGTAACCGACAGGGCCAGACACCCCTCCACTTT	CASSNRQGQTPLHF